This T cell receptor beta chain was obtained from a study of blood T cells in healthy people across ages (dated by TCRdb to between 2014 and 2016). In the study overall: In model experiments, template switching captured about one uniquely barcoded TCR beta cDNA molecule for every two T cells. Using deep sequencing normalized with unique cDNA molecular identifiers, the study measured how TCR beta repertoire diversity changes with age. The donors were divided into four age groups: young (average approximately 15 years), middle-aged (about 39), aged (under 70) and long-lived (about 84). Using the same blood draw, the study looked at two additional independent replicas of 1 million unique cDNA reads for two donors, one aged 18 to 30 and the other aged 80 or older.

The roughly 37 donors, aged about 6 to 90 years, were systemically healthy Caucasian individuals from Russia. Each donor gave about 9.7 milliliters of peripheral blood, drawn into EDTA-treated Vacutainer tubes. Ficoll-Paque density-gradient centrifugation was used to isolate PBMCs, with at least 7 million obtained per sample. Total RNA, at least 5.5 micrograms per sample, was extracted from PBMCs with Trizol reagent. Naive CD45RAhigh/CD27high T cell percentages were measured by flow cytometry on a PBMC aliquot from every donor. This clonotype was counted a few times. What antigen it recognizes has not been identified. Base qualities are missing; no much larger clone stands one base away. Summary of the overall study and its limitations: Total diversity estimates from one million sequenced T cells were considered lower bounds and underestimates. As age increased, observed TCR beta diversity per million T cells dropped in a roughly linear way, and a significant reduction was already evident by age roughly 36. Bulk unsorted PBMC profiling prevented conclusive comparison of naive and antigen-experienced compartments. Compared with the aged group, the long-lived group had more naive CD4+ T cells, fewer expanded clones and increased TCR diversity, suggesting age selection. The CMV infection status of donors was not known, potentially confounding age-related changes in expanded clonotypes. There was a strong correlation between observed TCR beta diversity and the percentage of naive T cells measured by flow cytometry.

The germline V gene encodes CDR1 GTSNPN and CDR2 SVGIG (reference sequence). The CDR3 measures 14 amino acids from cysteine to phenylalanine. The read is trimmed to its CDR3 DNA, 42 bases read in frame from base 1. Trimming at the junction amounts to 3 bases on V and 0 bases on J, and the germline ends lie 11 bases apart. The protocol used for the library was 5' RACE. The sequencer was an Illumina HiSeq 2500. A second 7 to 11 cycle PCR used a sample-barcoded 5' primer and a J-beta primer mix. A template-switch 5' adaptor carrying 12 random nucleotides introduced a unique molecular identifier onto each TCR beta cDNA molecule. Each sample yielded at least 2.5 million CDR3-containing paired-end reads. First-strand cDNA was synthesized from all RNA with the Mint cDNA synthesis kit, primed by a TRBC-specific oligonucleotide. After uracil-DNA glycosylase treatment, a first 18-cycle PCR used universal primers M1SS and BC2_uni_R on all cDNA. The authors' pipeline ran thus. Each sample was normalized by randomly selecting 1 million high-quality reads, each carrying a distinct molecular identifier. Reads sharing molecular identifiers were discarded rather than binned into consensus sequences. MiTCR, set to a Q25 quality threshold and the strictest error-elimination algorithm, was used for CDR3 identification, clonotype clustering and error correction. A nonparametric unseen species model using Euler transformation provided a lower-bound estimate of total TCR beta diversity. TCRdb ran its own pipeline on the public reads, namely fastp trimming at Q25 and MiXCR clone calling, and kept in-frame beta chains. Every entry covers one CDR3 protein and lists the most common genes and DNA from its rows. The V and J calls and clone size come from TCRdb's table, not from the authors' own analysis. Across this sample there are fewer than 650,000 distinct CDR3 sequences, with about 25% seen only once. The ten most abundant clones make up over 3.5% of the sample.

These sequences were also reported in another study, on T cells of mothers and their children. As noted in the second study: Nine systemically healthy Caucasian individuals, comprising three mothers and their six children, were included as donors. cDNA synthesis consumed the entire amount of extracted RNA, loaded at approximately 1.6 ug RNA in each 15 ul reaction. In the second PCR, the M1S primer introduced both the sample barcodes and 2-4 random nucleotides. More than 8.5 million TCR beta CDR3 reads were obtained from each mother, and about 3 million reads were obtained from each child. In both related and unrelated pairs, thymic selection shapes the output of TCR recombination in a similar way, with inherited differences having only a minor effect. Normalized repertoire overlap was always found to be slightly, but never significantly, higher in related mother-child pairs than in unrelated mother-child pairs. With a sensitivity of about 100 clones per million clonotypes, no persistent microchimeric T cell clones were detected. The study used deep NGS to compare TCR beta repertoires of mothers and children, seeking features distinguishing related mother-child pairs from unrelated individuals. Mothers averaged roughly 40 +/- 4 years of age and children averaged roughly 11 +/- 4 years. After adapter ligation was performed with NEBNext reagents, the libraries were sequenced on an Illumina HiSeq 2000 with 100+100 nt paired-end reads. To prevent cross-contamination, the mother and child libraries were prepared a month apart and were sequenced in separate runs. For each donor, between roughly 450,000 and 2,200,000 distinct TCR beta clonotypes were identified. Naive TCR beta clonotypes were estimated from low-frequency clonotypes matched to each donor's FACS-determined naive share, without sorting.

In this chain, TRBV30 is recombined with TRBJ1-1; the D gene lacks a confident call. The sequenced sample was blood. The source is a boy between 2 and 10 years old in good health. The nucleotide sequence reads TGTGCCTGGAGAAGGACTGGGATGAACACTGAAGCTTTCTTT. Translated, this gives CAWRRTGMNTEAFF.